This T cell receptor (beta chain) was retrieved from a study of response to subunit inactivated influenza vaccine. Study conclusions and caveats: Authors proposed each seasonal influenza vaccination draws in few new T cells.

MiXCR, applied by TCRdb to the RT-PCR reads, yields one record per CDR3 protein. The sample shows 600,000 to 700,000 distinct CDR3 sequences, approximately 15% of them seen only once. CDR1 and CDR2 from the germline V gene are LNHNV and YYDKDF (reference sequence). The CDR3 loop spans 15 amino acids. Deletions cut 0 bases from V and 0 bases from J, with 6 bases between. This clonotype was seen a few times. The antigen remains undetermined. This specimen consisted of PBMCs from blood, obtained roughly 15 days before vaccination. The clonotype was recovered from a man aged 50-60 years who received an inactivated influenza vaccine. The V call is TRBV15, the J call TRBJ1-3, with D unclear. CDR3: CATSRDFSSGNTIYF. The CDR3 region has the DNA TGTGCCACCAGCAGAGATTTCAGCTCTGGAAACACCATATATTTT.